This is a list of T cell receptor beta chains from one sample in a study of T-cell memory formation after mild COVID-19. TCRdb fed the 5' RACE reads into MiXCR, producing one record per CDR3 protein. The sample shows about 430,000 distinct CDR3 sequences, roughly 24% of them seen only once. The source material was PBMCs or a T cell subset sorted from them (not recorded which). The receptor source for this set is an adult woman who had mild COVID-19 (a few samples of this study predate the infection). Cell type and time point are not known. Each CDR3 is given with its conserved first and last residue. A D gene is named only where the DNA matches it firmly. Clone size is stated in some rows and not others, as once, few, many or a class when expanded.

size	J	D	V	CDR3	DNA
few	TRBJ1-1	TRBD1	TRBV6-5	CASYRGMNTEAFF	TGTGCCAGCTACAGGGGAATGAACACTGAAGCTTTCTTT
NA	TRBJ2-3	TRBD2	TRBV5-1	CASPLRGRVADTQYF	TGCGCCAGCCCTCTCCGCGGGAGGGTAGCAGATACGCAGTATTTT
NA	TRBJ2-1	TRBD2	TRBV20-1	CSAGDSGRANNEQFF	TGCAGTGCTGGGGACAGCGGGAGGGCCAACAATGAGCAGTTCTTC
few	TRBJ2-1	NA	TRBV6-1	CASSEGIYGDEQFF	TGTGCCAGCAGTGAAGGAATCTACGGGGACGAGCAGTTCTTC
few	TRBJ2-3	NA	TRBV7-3	CASSSEDATQYF	TGTGCCAGCAGCTCCGAAGATGCTACGCAGTATTTT
few	TRBJ2-2	NA	TRBV7-6	CASSHRGAGELFF	TGTGCCAGCAGTCACAGAGGGGCCGGGGAGCTGTTTTTT
NA	TRBJ1-2	NA	TRBV7-9	CASSARQETYGYTF	TGTGCCAGCAGCGCTAGGCAGGAAACCTATGGCTACACCTTC
NA	TRBJ2-7	TRBD1	TRBV6-6	CASSTYRGTYEQYF	TGTGCCAGCAGTACCTACAGGGGCACCTACGAGCAGTACTTC
few	TRBJ1-2	TRBD1	TRBV5-1	CASSLASGQNYGYTF	TGCGCCAGCAGCTTGGCCTCGGGACAGAACTATGGCTACACCTTC
NA	TRBJ1-2	NA	TRBV7-8	CASSLEGFNGYTF	TGTGCCAGCAGCTTAGAAGGGTTTAACGGCTACACCTTC
NA	TRBJ1-1	NA	TRBV7-9	CASSSLVHTPAGNTEAFF	TGTGCCAGCAGCTCCCTAGTTCATACCCCCGCAGGGAACACTGAAGCTTTCTTT
NA	TRBJ1-2	NA	TRBV20-1	CSATEEGMGYGYTF	TGCAGTGCTACCGAGGAAGGGATGGGCTATGGCTACACCTTC
few	TRBJ2-1	TRBD2	TRBV12-3/TRBV12-4	CASRGVRTSVRNEQFF	TGTGCCAGCAGGGGGGTCCGGACTAGTGTTAGAAATGAGCAGTTCTTC
NA	TRBJ2-2	TRBD1	TRBV7-9	CASSHPGTGYGDTGELFF	TGTGCCAGCAGCCATCCCGGGACAGGGTACGGAGACACCGGGGAGCTGTTTTTT
few	TRBJ2-1	NA	TRBV9	CASSPGRLFLSYNEQFF	TGTGCCAGCAGCCCAGGGAGGCTGTTCTTGTCCTACAATGAGCAGTTCTTC
few	TRBJ2-7	TRBD2	TRBV7-3	CASSLSGGADEQYF	TGTGCCAGCAGCTTAAGCGGGGGGGCAGACGAGCAGTACTTC
NA	TRBJ2-3	NA	TRBV2	CASSEKHGAIDTQYF	TGTGCCAGCAGTGAAAAACATGGGGCAATAGATACGCAGTATTTT
NA	TRBJ2-3	TRBD2	TRBV4-3	CASSHQLAGGTDTQYF	TGCGCCAGCAGCCACCAACTAGCGGGAGGCACAGATACGCAGTATTTT
few	TRBJ1-2	NA	TRBV6-1	CASRNRHHGYTF	TGTGCCAGCCGGAACAGGCACCATGGCTACACCTTC
NA	TRBJ1-5	TRBD1	TRBV7-2	CASSAPPNRGQPQHF	TGTGCCAGCAGCGCCCCCCCTAACAGGGGCCAGCCCCAGCATTTT
few	TRBJ1-2	NA	TRBV3-1	CASSRLNYGYTF	TGTGCCAGCAGCCGCCTTAACTATGGCTACACCTTC
NA	TRBJ2-1	NA	TRBV20-1	CSARARNGGYNEQFF	TGCAGTGCTAGAGCCCGTAACGGCGGCTACAATGAGCAGTTCTTC
NA	TRBJ2-7	TRBD1	TRBV6-1	CASSELQGVSYEQYF	TGTGCCAGCAGTGAACTTCAGGGGGTCTCCTACGAGCAGTACTTC
few	TRBJ2-7	NA	TRBV2	CASMDRDSGGTYEQYF	TGTGCCAGCATGGACCGGGACTCAGGAGGGACCTACGAGCAGTACTTC
NA	TRBJ1-1	TRBD1	TRBV7-3	CASSTTGESEAFF	TGTGCCAGCAGCACCACAGGGGAATCTGAAGCTTTCTTT
NA	TRBJ2-1	NA	TRBV9	CASSVGGTTYNEQFF	TGTGCCAGCAGCGTAGGTGGGACCACCTACAATGAGCAGTTCTTC
few	TRBJ1-3	NA	TRBV29-1	CSVALQSGNTIYF	TGCAGCGTCGCCCTTCAGAGTGGGAACACCATATATTTT
NA	TRBJ2-1	TRBD2	TRBV5-1	CASSLASGGSLNEQFF	TGCGCCAGCAGCTTGGCGTCCGGCGGGAGTCTCAATGAGCAGTTCTTC
NA	TRBJ2-7	NA	TRBV4-2	CASSQDPGQSYEQYF	TGTGCCAGCAGCCAAGATCCCGGGCAGAGTTACGAGCAGTACTTC
few	TRBJ2-5	NA	TRBV7-9	CASAGTAETQYF	TGTGCCAGCGCCGGGACCGCGGAGACCCAGTACTTC
NA	TRBJ1-1	NA	TRBV7-9	CASSRAETQNTEAFF	TGTGCCAGCAGCCGCGCAGAGACTCAGAACACTGAAGCTTTCTTT